One sample yielded the 22 T cell receptor beta chains listed below, sequenced in a study of T-cell memory formation after mild COVID-19. TCRdb reanalysed the 5' RACE reads using MiXCR and keeps one entry per CDR3 protein. The sample carries about 430,000 distinct CDR3 sequences, 24% recorded once. Input material: PBMCs or a T cell subset sorted from them (not recorded which). These receptor sequences come from an adult woman who had mild COVID-19 (a few samples of this study predate the infection). Cell type and time point are not known.

This chain links TRBV29-1 with TRBJ2-3; weak D call: TRBD1 (5 bases). V dropped 7 bases and J dropped 4 bases, with 18 bases sitting between them. Germline V gene data show CDR1 as SQVTM and CDR2 as ANQGSEA. This CDR3 region has 14 residues. This chain's CDR3 is CSAPVPPGPDTQYF. CDR3 DNA sequence: TGCAGCGCCCCTGTCCCCCCAGGGCCAGATACGCAGTATTTT.

This sequence joins TRBV4-1 and TRBJ2-5; 9 nucleotides line up with TRBD2. The CDR3 has 14 residues. Germline-derived CDR1 and CDR2 are MGHRA and YSYEKL. Trimming at V came to 1 base and at J to 6 bases, leaving 3 bases not matched to a gene. The CDR3 spells CASSQGGGGKTQYF. The CDR3 DNA reads TGCGCCAGCAGCCAAGGCGGGGGGGGAAAGACCCAGTACTTC.

This chain connects TRBV5-1 to TRBJ1-2; 9 positions match TRBD1. This CDR3 is 16 amino acids long. In germline, CDR1 is SGHRS, CDR2 YFSETQ. V lost 4 bases and J lost 5; bases outside the gene matches: 12. The CDR3 region has the DNA TGCGCCAGCAGCACCGGGACAGGGAAAACAGGTTATGGCTACACCTTC. Amino acids: CASSTGTGKTGYGYTF.

This clonotype appeared a few times. A junction boundary mismatches the germline segment, possibly from a read error. This rearrangement joins TRBV9 to TRBJ1-2; D unresolved. Germline V gene data show CDR1 as SGDLS and CDR2 as YYNGEE. The CDR3 is 11 residues long. In DNA, the CDR3 is TGTGCCAGCAGCGCCGACGGGAACAAACTATTC. This sequence encodes CASSADGNKLF.

The chain combines TRBV7-2 with TRBJ2-3; D remains unclear. In germline, CDR1 is SGHTA, CDR2 FQGNSA. Trimming took off 5 bases at V and 2 bases at J, with 14 bases between the two ends. The CDR3 extends over 15 amino acids. Here the CDR3 DNA reads TGTGCCAGCAGCCCCCGCCGGAGCGCCACAGATACGCAGTATTTT. This codes for CASSPRRSATDTQYF.

The J gene is TRBJ1-1, the V gene TRBV7-9; D remains unclear. The CDR3 consists of 15 residues. V lost 5 bases, J lost 3 bases, and 16 bases lay in between. The V gene's germline CDR1 is SEHNR and CDR2 FQNEAQ (reference sequence). CDR3 DNA sequence: TGTGCCAGCAGCGCCTTGGCAGGCGTGGACACTGAAGCTTTCTTT. Protein sequence: CASSALAGVDTEAFF.

This clonotype has just a few counts. V is TRBV12-3 or TRBV12-4 and J is TRBJ1-5; no definite D call. Trimming cost V 6 bases and J 4 bases, with 10 bases left between them. CDR3 length: 13 residues. CDR3 nucleotide sequence: TGTGCCAGCAGGATCAGTCTAAATCAGCCCCAGCATTTT. It is translated as CASRISLNQPQHF.

J is TRBJ2-5 and V is TRBV18, with a weak D call TRBD2 (5 bases). The CDR3 spans 16 residues. Germline V gene lookup returns CDR1 KGHSH and CDR2 LQKENI. The V end lost 0 bases, the J end lost 2 bases, and 13 bases lay between the germline ends. CDR3 DNA sequence: TGTGCCAGCTCACCACCAATGCGGGTGGGTCAAGAGACCCAGTACTTC. It translates to CASSPPMRVGQETQYF.

This CDR3 is CASSVDSLYGYTF. DNA for the CDR3: TGTGCCAGCAGCGTAGACAGCCTCTATGGCTACACCTTC. V and J are TRBV9 and TRBJ1-2; D is ambiguous. The CDR3 loop spans 13 amino acids. The V end was cut by 0 bases, the J end by 4 bases, with 7 bases between. Germline loops: CDR1 SGDLS, CDR2 YYNGEE.

The chain recombines TRBV20-1 with TRBJ1-1, with D maybe TRBD1 (6 bases). The germline gives CDR1 DFQATT, CDR2 SNEGSKA (reference sequence). Trimming shortened V by 3 bases and J by 1 base, and 12 bases separated the two germline ends. The CDR3 spans 14 residues. The DNA of the CDR3 is TGCAGTGCTAGCGCCTTGACAGGGAACACTGAAGCTTTCTTT. As protein: CSASALTGNTEAFF.

The rearrangement uses TRBV12-3 or TRBV12-4 and TRBJ2-7; D may be TRBD1 (6 bases). The CDR3 extends over 13 amino acids. V was pared by 4 bases and J by 6 bases, with 13 bases between. The CDR3 nucleotides are TGTGCCAGCAGTTCAACAGGGATCGGCGAGCAGTACTTC. It encodes CASSSTGIGEQYF.

The genes are TRBV7-9 and TRBJ2-4; tentatively, D is TRBD1 (6 bases). Germline loops: CDR1 SEHNR, CDR2 FQNEAQ (reference sequence). Between the trimmed V and J ends, which lost 5 bases and 0 bases, there was a span of 11 bases. The CDR3 has 15 residues. CDR3: CASSVKGQAKNIQYF. CDR3 nucleotide sequence: TGTGCCAGCAGCGTAAAGGGACAAGCCAAAAACATTCAGTACTTC.

V gene TRBV5-1 combines with J gene TRBJ2-1, with 7 positions matching TRBD2. Germline trimming cut 4 bases from V and 4 bases from J; bases unmatched to any gene: 17. Germline V lookup: CDR1 SGHRS, CDR2 YFSETQ. This CDR3 spans 18 amino acids. The CDR3 loop reads CASSLIGAGVRAYNEQFF. The CDR3 DNA is TGCGCCAGCAGCCTAATTGGGGCGGGGGTAAGGGCATACAATGAGCAGTTCTTC.

The genes are TRBV12-3 or TRBV12-4 and TRBJ2-1; the D gene is possibly TRBD2 (7 bases). V shed 8 bases and J shed 6 bases, with 17 bases lying between them. This CDR3 contains 14 residues. DNA of the CDR3: TGTGCCAGCGGGAGGGGGGGCCTTTTCAATGAGCAGTTCTTC. Its protein product is CASGRGGLFNEQFF.

There are a few counts of this clonotype. CDR3 coding DNA: TGTGCCATCAGTGAGGGGTCTAGGGGAACCTATAATTCACCCCTCCACTTT. Encoded protein: CAISEGSRGTYNSPLHF. V and J are TRBV10-3 and TRBJ1-6, with D possibly matching TRBD1 (5 bases). CDR3 length equals 17 residues. The germline V gene encodes CDR1 ENHRY and CDR2 SYGVKD. The V end was cut by 2 bases, the J end by 2 bases, with 13 bases between.

This chain links TRBV28 with TRBJ2-7; D possibly corresponds to TRBD1 (6 bases). Germline V gives CDR1 MDHEN, CDR2 SYDVKM. This CDR3 has 15 amino acids. Between the trimmed V and J ends, which lost 5 bases and 0 bases, there was a span of 14 bases. CDR3 nucleotides: TGTGCCAGCAGTCTCCTGGACAGATCCTCCTACGAGCAGTACTTC. Protein: CASSLLDRSSYEQYF.

V gene TRBV5-5 combines with J gene TRBJ2-3, with 8 nucleotides matching TRBD1. Germline CDR1 and CDR2: SGHKS and YYEKEE (reference sequence). The length of the CDR3 is 16 residues. The V and J ends lost 6 bases and 0 bases, in that order; junction bases with no gene match: 9. CDR3 DNA sequence: TGTGCCAGCAACCCCTGGACAGGGAAGAGCACAGATACGCAGTATTTT. Protein sequence: CASNPWTGKSTDTQYF.

A single count supports this clonotype. The CDR3 is CASSPYEQPSGIEGNIQYF. The CDR3 bases are TGTGCCAGCTCACCATACGAGCAACCCAGCGGGATTGAGGGAAACATTCAGTACTTC. This chain connects TRBV18 to TRBJ2-4, with TRBD2 matching over 7 bases. The germline V gene has CDR1 KGHSH and CDR2 LQKENI. The CDR3 length is 19 residues. Trimming at V came to 2 bases and at J to 6 bases, leaving 19 bases not matched to a gene.

Only a few counts were recorded for this clonotype. V usage is TRBV7-2 and J usage is TRBJ2-2; 11 bases match TRBD2. Germline V gives CDR1 SGHTA, CDR2 FQGNSA. J gave up 7 bases and V 2 bases, and 15 bases lay outside the gene matches. This CDR3 is built from 19 residues. CDR3 bases: TGTGCCAGCAGCTTAACGACTAGCGGGGCCCCTCATAGGATCGGGGAGCTGTTTTTT. It translates to CASSLTTSGAPHRIGELFF.

The CDR3 loop is CASTGARNQPQHF. CDR3 bases: TGTGCCAGTACGGGTGCTCGCAATCAGCCCCAGCATTTT. The chain links TRBV19 to TRBJ1-5; D ambiguous. The V and J ends lost 7 bases and 2 bases respectively, with 9 bases between them. Germline V gene lookup returns CDR1 LNHDA and CDR2 SQIVND (reference sequence). CDR3 length equals 13 residues.

This clonotype was seen more than once but under ten times. This chain links TRBV14 with TRBJ2-1; 11 nucleotides agree with TRBD2. Germline loops: CDR1 SGHDN, CDR2 FVKESK. V was pared by 2 bases and J by 7 bases, with 7 bases of the junction left unmatched. The CDR3 covers 16 residues. The CDR3 nucleotides read TGTGCCAGCAGCCAAAGCTCTAGCGGGAGGAGGAATGAGCAGTTCTTC. Encoded protein: CASSQSSSGRRNEQFF.

The chain links TRBV5-1 to TRBJ2-7; D is ambiguous. CDR1 and CDR2 from the germline V gene are SGHRS and YFSETQ. CDR3 length equals 16 residues. V was shortened by 0 bases and J by 6 bases, with 19 bases between the two germline ends. As DNA, the CDR3 is TGCGCCAGCAGCTTGGTCATCCGGGCCGATCTCTCCGAGCAGTACTTC. Its translation is CASSLVIRADLSEQYF. Combining the CDR3 with reference TRBV5-1 and TRBJ2-7 gives the whole variable domain KAGVTQTPRYLIKTRGQQVTLSCSPISGHRSVSWYQQTPGQGLQFLFEYFSETQRNKGNFPGRFSGRQFSNSRSEMNVSTLELGDSALYLCASSLVIRADLSEQYFGPGTRLTVT.